The 14 T cell receptor beta chains given below trace back to one sample, sequenced in a study of blood T cell repertoires in COVID-19. Measured with immunoSEQ multiplex PCR; TCRdb has only the in-frame clones, and not every one. The table has about 420,000 clones, approximately 90% seen once; the top ten hold 0.75% to 0.85%. Input material: peripheral blood. These TCRs come from a man aged 18 to 30 with COVID-19, enrolled during active disease.

The chain joins TRBV7-9 to TRBJ2-1; D unclear. The germline gives CDR1 SEHNR, CDR2 FQNEAQ (reference sequence). The CDR3 sequence is 16 residues long. V lost 0 bases to trimming and J lost 8 bases, with 17 bases between them. The CDR3 loop is CASSLAQLVLLDEQFF. The CDR3 DNA follows: TGTGCCAGCAGCTTAGCACAGTTAGTCCTTTTGGATGAGCAGTTCTTC. Filled out from reference TRBV7-9 and TRBJ2-1, the complete variable domain reads DTGVSQNPRHKITKRGQNVTFRCDPISEHNRLYWYRQTLGQGPEFLTYFQNEAQLEKSRLLSDRFSAERPKGSFSTLEIQRTEQGDSAMYLCASSLAQLVLLDEQFFGPGTRLTVL.

V is TRBV3-1 (or the pseudogene TRBV3-2) and J is TRBJ2-3, with D possibly being TRBD1 (6 bases). The CDR3 totals 15 residues. CDR1 is LGHDT, CDR2 YNNKEL, per germline (reference sequence). Trimming took off 5 bases at V and 7 bases at J, with 19 bases between the two ends. The CDR3 here is CASSGGARGQNTQYF. CDR3 nucleotide sequence: TGTGCCAGCAGCGGGGGCGCGAGAGGCCAAAATACGCAGTATTTT.

In nucleotides, the CDR3 is TGCGCCAGCAGCTTGGGAAGCGGCGGCTACACCTTC. Translating gives CASSLGSGGYTF. The chain employs TRBV5-1 and TRBJ1-2; D is uncertain. This CDR3 is 12 amino acids long. CDR1 SGHRS and CDR2 YFSETQ come from the germline V gene. Trimming stripped 0 bases from V and 8 bases from J, with 8 bases between.

This sequence joins TRBV7-9 and TRBJ1-2; possible D gene TRBD1, 5 bases. Germline V gene data show CDR1 as SEHNR and CDR2 as FQNEAQ (reference sequence). This CDR3 is 13 amino acids long. Trimming took 5 bases from V and 4 from J, leaving 11 bases between them. The chain's CDR3 is CASSTTGSYGYTF. DNA of the CDR3: TGTGCCAGCAGCACTACAGGTTCCTATGGCTACACCTTC. Full variable domain (remainder filled in from reference TRBV7-9 and TRBJ1-2): DTGVSQNPRHKITKRGQNVTFRCDPISEHNRLYWYRQTLGQGPEFLTYFQNEAQLEKSRLLSDRFSAERPKGSFSTLEIQRTEQGDSAMYLCASSTTGSYGYTFGSGTRLTVV.

The J gene is TRBJ1-2, the V gene TRBV3-1 (or the pseudogene TRBV3-2); 10 bases are a match to TRBD1. Germline V lookup: CDR1 LGHDT, CDR2 YNNKEL (reference sequence). V lost 3 bases, J lost 4 bases, and 8 bases stayed unmatched. This CDR3 has 16 amino acids. The chain's CDR3 is CASSQGVGDRGYGYTF. Written as DNA, the CDR3 is TGTGCCAGCAGCCAGGGGGTTGGGGACAGGGGCTATGGCTACACCTTC.

The V call is TRBV5-8, the J call TRBJ2-1; 9 nucleotides agree with TRBD2. Losses at the gene ends were 7 bases for V and 9 bases for J; bases not matched to a gene: 11. This CDR3 is built from 14 residues. Germline V CDR1 and CDR2: SGHTS, YDEGEE. CDR3 nucleotide sequence: TGTGCCAGCCCCCGGGCTAGCGGGAAGGGTGAGCAGTTCTTC. It yields the protein CASPRASGKGEQFF.

This clone has just one count. The rearrangement joins TRBV7-8 to TRBJ1-2; 7 bases line up with TRBD1. With 5 bases clipped from V and 8 bases from J, the junction kept 14 bases outside the gene matches. The CDR3 has 15 amino acids. Germline CDR1 and CDR2: SGHVS and FQNEAQ. CDR3 coding DNA: TGTGCCAGCAGCCCATGGACAGGTGGGACCGTGGGCTACACCTTC. Encoded protein: CASSPWTGGTVGYTF.

The V call is TRBV19, the J call TRBJ2-7; 10 bases align to TRBD1. J lost 6 bases, V lost 6 bases, and 8 bases had no gene match. Germline CDR1 and CDR2: LNHDA and SQIVND (reference sequence). This CDR3 comprises 14 residues. The CDR3 loop is CASRSGTGVGEQYF. The CDR3 DNA is TGTGCCAGTAGGTCCGGGACAGGGGTAGGCGAGCAGTACTTC.

V gene TRBV27 combines with J gene TRBJ2-7, with 9 bases matching TRBD1. CDR1 MNHEY and CDR2 SMNVEV come from the germline V gene (reference sequence). The CDR3 is made up of 15 amino acids. V gave up 8 bases and J gave up 6 bases; unmatched junction bases: 14. The CDR3 is CASSRVRDRVGEQYF. The CDR3 DNA reads TGTGCCAGCTCACGAGTCCGGGACAGGGTAGGCGAGCAGTACTTC.

This chain connects TRBV7-2 to TRBJ2-7, with 7 bases identical to TRBD1. The V segment lost 3 bases and the J segment 6 bases; nucleotides outside the gene matches: 8. CDR1 is SGHTA, CDR2 FQGNSA, per germline. The CDR3 loop spans 14 amino acids. The CDR3 DNA reads TGTGCCAGCAGCTTGAGACAGGGTATCGCCGAGCAGTACTTC. This translates into CASSLRQGIAEQYF.

The chain employs TRBV13 and TRBJ2-7; D is possibly TRBD2 (6 bases). The V end was cut by 5 bases, the J end by 6 bases, with 29 bases between. CDR1 and CDR2 from the germline V gene are PRHDT and FYEKMQ (reference sequence). The CDR3 consists of 18 residues. The CDR3 nucleotides read TGTGCCAGCAGCCCTCCCTCATCGGGGGTAGTCCCTCCGGGCGAGCAGTACTTC. It specifies CASSPPSSGVVPPGEQYF.

This rearrangement joins TRBV4-1 to TRBJ1-3, with D unresolved. Germline-derived CDR1 and CDR2 are MGHRA and YSYEKL. The CDR3 length is 16 residues. V gave up 4 bases and J gave up 2 bases, with 15 bases separating them. CDR3 protein: CASSPAGSEAGNTIYF. For the CDR3, the DNA is TGCGCCAGCAGCCCTGCCGGGTCGGAGGCTGGAAACACCATATATTTT.

V and J are TRBV5-1 and TRBJ1-5; D unresolved. Trimming cost V 0 bases and J 4 bases, with 8 bases left between them. Per germline, CDR1 SGHRS and CDR2 YFSETQ. The CDR3 contains 14 residues. The DNA for the CDR3 is TGCGCCAGCAGCTTGGTGGCAGAAAATCAGCCCCAGCATTTT. It specifies CASSLVAENQPQHF.

This chain connects TRBV5-1 to TRBJ2-5, with 12 positions matching TRBD2. The CDR3 runs to 17 residues. After removal of 0 bases from V and 2 bases from J, the junction contained 5 bases not matched to a gene. Germline V lookup: CDR1 SGHRS, CDR2 YFSETQ. The CDR3 sequence is CASSLVVLAGGQETQYF. CDR3 nucleotide sequence: TGCGCCAGCAGCTTGGTGGTACTAGCGGGGGGACAAGAGACCCAGTACTTC.